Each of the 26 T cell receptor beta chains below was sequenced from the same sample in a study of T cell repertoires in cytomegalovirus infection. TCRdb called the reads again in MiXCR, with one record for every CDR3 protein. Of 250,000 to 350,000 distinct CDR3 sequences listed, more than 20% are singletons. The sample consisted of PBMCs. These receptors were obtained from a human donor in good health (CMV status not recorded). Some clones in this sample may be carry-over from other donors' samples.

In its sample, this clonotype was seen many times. CDR3 protein: CASSLSGGDTEAFF. DNA of the CDR3: TGTGCCAGCAGCTTATCAGGGGGCGACACTGAAGCTTTCTTT. V usage is TRBV7-3 and J usage is TRBJ1-1; 8 bases align to TRBD1. The CDR3 is 14 amino acids. The trim removed 2 bases at V and 3 bases at J, leaving 2 bases unmatched. The germline CDR1 and CDR2 sequences are SGHTA and FQGTGA.

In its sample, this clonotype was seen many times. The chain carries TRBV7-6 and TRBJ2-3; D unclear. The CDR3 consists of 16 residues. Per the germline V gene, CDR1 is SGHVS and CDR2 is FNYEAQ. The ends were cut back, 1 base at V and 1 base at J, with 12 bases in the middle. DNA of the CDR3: TGTGCCAGCAGCTTAGTCGCCAGCGCCCGCACAGATACGCAGTATTTT. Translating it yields CASSLVASARTDTQYF.

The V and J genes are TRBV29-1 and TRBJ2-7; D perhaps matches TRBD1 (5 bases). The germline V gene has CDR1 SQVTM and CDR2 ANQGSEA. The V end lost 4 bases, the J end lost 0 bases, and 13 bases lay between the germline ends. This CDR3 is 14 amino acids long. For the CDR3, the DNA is TGCAGCGTTGTGGGGCAGGTGAGCTCCTACGAGCAGTACTTC. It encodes CSVVGQVSSYEQYF.

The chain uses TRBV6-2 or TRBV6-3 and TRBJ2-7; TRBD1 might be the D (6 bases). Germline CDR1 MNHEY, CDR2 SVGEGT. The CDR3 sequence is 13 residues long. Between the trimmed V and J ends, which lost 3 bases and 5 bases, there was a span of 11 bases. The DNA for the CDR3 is TGTGCCAGCAGTTATACGGACAGAAACGAGCAGTACTTC. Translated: CASSYTDRNEQYF.

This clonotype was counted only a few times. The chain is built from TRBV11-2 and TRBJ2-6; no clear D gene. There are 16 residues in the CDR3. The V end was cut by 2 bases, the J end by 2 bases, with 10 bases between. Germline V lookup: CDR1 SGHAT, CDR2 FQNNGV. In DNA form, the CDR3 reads TGTGCCAGCAGCTTATGGGTCGGGCCTGGGGCCAACGTCCTGACTTTC. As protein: CASSLWVGPGANVLTF.

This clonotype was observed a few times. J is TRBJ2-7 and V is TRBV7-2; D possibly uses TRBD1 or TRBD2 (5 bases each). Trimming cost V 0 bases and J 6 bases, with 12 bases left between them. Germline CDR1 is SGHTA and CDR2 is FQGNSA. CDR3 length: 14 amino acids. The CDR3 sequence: CASSLAPGALEQYF. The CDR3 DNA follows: TGTGCCAGCAGCTTAGCCCCCGGGGCACTCGAGCAGTACTTC.

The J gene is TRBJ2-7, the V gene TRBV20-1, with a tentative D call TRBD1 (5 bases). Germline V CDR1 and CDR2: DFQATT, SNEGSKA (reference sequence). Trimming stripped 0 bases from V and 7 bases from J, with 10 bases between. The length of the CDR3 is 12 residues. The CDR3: CSARDRAQEQYF. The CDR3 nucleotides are TGCAGTGCTAGAGACAGGGCACAGGAGCAGTACTTC.

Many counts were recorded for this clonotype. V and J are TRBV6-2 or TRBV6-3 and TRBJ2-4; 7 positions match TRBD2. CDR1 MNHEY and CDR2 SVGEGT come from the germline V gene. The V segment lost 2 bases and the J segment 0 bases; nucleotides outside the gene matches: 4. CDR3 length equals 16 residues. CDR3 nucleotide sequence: TGTGCCAGCAGTTACGGCGGGGGAATAGCCAAAAACATTCAGTACTTC. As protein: CASSYGGGIAKNIQYF.

Written as DNA, the CDR3 is TGTGCCAGCAGCTTAGTTCCAGCGGGGGGAACGAATACGCAGTATTTT. This translates into CASSLVPAGGTNTQYF. V gene TRBV11-2 combines with J gene TRBJ2-3, with 9 bases identical to TRBD2. Germline loops: CDR1 SGHAT, CDR2 FQNNGV. The CDR3 runs 16 residues. After removal of 1 base from V and 7 bases from J, the junction contained 9 bases not matched to a gene.

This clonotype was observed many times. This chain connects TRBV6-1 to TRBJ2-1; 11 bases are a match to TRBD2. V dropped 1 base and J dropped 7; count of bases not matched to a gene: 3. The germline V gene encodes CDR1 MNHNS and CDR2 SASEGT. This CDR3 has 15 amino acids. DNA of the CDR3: TGTGCCAGCAGTGAAGGAACTAGCGGGAGTAATGAGCAGTTCTTC. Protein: CASSEGTSGSNEQFF.

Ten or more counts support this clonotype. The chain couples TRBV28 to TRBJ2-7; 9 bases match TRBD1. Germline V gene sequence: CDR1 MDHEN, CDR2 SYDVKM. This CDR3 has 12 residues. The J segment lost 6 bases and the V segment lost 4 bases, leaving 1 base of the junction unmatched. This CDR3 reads CASSYRGLEQYF. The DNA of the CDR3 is TGTGCCAGCAGTTACAGGGGGCTCGAGCAGTACTTC.

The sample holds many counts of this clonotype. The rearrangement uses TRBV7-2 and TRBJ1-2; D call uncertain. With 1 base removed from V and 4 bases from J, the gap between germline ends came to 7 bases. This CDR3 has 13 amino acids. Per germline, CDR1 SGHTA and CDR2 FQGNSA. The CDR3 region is CASSLGPLYGYTF. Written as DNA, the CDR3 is TGTGCCAGCAGCTTAGGTCCCCTCTATGGCTACACCTTC.

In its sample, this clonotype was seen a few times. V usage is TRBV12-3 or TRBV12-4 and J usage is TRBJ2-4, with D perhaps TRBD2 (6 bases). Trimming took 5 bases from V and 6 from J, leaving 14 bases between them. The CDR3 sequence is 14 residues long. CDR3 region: CASSPTGTPNIQYF. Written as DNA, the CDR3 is TGTGCCAGCAGTCCGACCGGGACTCCAAACATTCAGTACTTC.

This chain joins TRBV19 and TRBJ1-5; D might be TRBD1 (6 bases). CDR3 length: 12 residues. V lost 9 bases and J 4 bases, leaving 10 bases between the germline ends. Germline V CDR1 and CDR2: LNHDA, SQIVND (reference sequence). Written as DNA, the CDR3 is TGTGCCAGCAGACAGGAGAATCAGCCCCAGCATTTT. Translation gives CASRQENQPQHF.

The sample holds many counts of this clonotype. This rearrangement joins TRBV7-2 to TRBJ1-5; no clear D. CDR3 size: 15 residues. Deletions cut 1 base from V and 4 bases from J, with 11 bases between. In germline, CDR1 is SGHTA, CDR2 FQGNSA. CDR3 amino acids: CASSLEGTTNQPQHF. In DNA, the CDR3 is TGTGCCAGCAGCTTAGAGGGCACCACTAATCAGCCCCAGCATTTT.

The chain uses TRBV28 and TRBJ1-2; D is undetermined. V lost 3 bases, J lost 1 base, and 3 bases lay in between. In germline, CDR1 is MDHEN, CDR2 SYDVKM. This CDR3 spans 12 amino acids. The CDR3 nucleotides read TGTGCCAGCAGTTTTCTTAACTATGGCTACACCTTC. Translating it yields CASSFLNYGYTF.

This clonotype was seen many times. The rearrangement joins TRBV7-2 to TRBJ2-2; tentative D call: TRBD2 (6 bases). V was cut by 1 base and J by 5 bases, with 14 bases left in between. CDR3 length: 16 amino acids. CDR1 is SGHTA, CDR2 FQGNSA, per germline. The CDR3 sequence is CASSLDAGLTTGELFF. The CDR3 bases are TGTGCCAGCAGCTTAGACGCGGGACTGACTACCGGGGAGCTGTTTTTT.

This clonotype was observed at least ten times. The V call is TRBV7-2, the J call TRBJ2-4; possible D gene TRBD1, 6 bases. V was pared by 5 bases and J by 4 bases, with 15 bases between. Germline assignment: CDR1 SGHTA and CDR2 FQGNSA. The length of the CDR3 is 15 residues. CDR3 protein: CASSAQGRVKNIQYF. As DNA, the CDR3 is TGTGCCAGCAGCGCGCAGGGGCGGGTAAAAAACATTCAGTACTTC.

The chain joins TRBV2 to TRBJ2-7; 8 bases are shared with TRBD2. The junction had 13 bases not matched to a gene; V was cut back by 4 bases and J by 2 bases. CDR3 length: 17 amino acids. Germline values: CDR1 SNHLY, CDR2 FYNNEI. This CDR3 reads CASSGGRLAGQTYEQYF. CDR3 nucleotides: TGTGCCAGCAGTGGTGGCAGGCTAGCGGGCCAGACCTACGAGCAGTACTTC.

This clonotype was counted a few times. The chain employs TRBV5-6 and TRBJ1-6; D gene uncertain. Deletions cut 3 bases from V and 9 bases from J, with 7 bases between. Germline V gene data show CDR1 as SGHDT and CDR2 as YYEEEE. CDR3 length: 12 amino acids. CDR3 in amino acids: CASSSRFSPLHF. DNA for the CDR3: TGTGCCAGCAGCTCCCGGTTTTCACCCCTCCACTTT.

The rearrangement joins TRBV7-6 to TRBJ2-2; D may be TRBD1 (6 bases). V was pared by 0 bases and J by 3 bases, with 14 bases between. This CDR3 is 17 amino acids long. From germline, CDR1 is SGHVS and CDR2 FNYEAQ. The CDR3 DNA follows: TGTGCCAGCAGCTTAGCGCAAGGGACACCCCACACCGGGGAGCTGTTTTTT. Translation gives CASSLAQGTPHTGELFF.

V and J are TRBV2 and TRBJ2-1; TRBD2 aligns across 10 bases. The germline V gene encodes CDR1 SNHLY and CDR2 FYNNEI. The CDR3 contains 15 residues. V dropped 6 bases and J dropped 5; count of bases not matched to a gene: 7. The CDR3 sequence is CASSRRTSGNNEQFF. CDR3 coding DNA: TGTGCCAGCAGCCGGAGGACTAGCGGTAACAATGAGCAGTTCTTC.

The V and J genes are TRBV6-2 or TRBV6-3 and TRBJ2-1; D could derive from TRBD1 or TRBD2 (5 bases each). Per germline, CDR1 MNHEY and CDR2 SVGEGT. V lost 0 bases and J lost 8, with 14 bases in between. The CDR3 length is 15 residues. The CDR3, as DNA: TGTGCCAGCAGTTACTCGGAGACGGGGCTCCATGAGCAGTTCTTC. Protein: CASSYSETGLHEQFF.

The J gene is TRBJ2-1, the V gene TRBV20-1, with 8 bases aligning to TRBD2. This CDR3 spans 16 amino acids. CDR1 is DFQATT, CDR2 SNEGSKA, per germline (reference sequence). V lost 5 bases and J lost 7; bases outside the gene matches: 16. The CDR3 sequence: CSAHAGAGGRSNEQFF. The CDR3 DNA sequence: TGCAGTGCTCACGCCGGGGCGGGAGGCCGTTCAAATGAGCAGTTCTTC.

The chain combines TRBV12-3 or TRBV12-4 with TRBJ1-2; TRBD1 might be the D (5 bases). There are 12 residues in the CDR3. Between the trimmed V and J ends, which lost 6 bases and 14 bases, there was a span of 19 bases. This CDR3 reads CASSRLGGAVTF. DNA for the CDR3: TGTGCCAGCAGCCGCCTGGGCGGGGCGGTTACCTTC.

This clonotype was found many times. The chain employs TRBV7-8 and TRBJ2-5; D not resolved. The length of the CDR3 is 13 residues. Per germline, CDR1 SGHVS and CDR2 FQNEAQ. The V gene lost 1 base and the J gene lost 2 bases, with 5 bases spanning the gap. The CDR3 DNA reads TGTGCCAGCAGCTTAGAAGGGCAAGAGACCCAGTACTTC. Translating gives CASSLEGQETQYF.